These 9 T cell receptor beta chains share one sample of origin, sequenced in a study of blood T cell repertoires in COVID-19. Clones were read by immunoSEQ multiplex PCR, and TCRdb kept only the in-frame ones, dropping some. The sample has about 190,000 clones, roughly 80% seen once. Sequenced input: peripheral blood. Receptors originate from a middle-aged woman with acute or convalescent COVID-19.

The CDR3 reads CASSLRGGNQPQHF. CDR3 bases: TGTGCCAGTAGCCTCAGGGGGGGCAATCAGCCCCAGCATTTT. This sequence joins TRBV19 and TRBJ1-5, with 7 bases that match TRBD1. The CDR3 is 14 residues long. The germline V gene has CDR1 LNHDA and CDR2 SQIVND (reference sequence). V was pared by 6 bases and J by 2 bases, with 4 bases of the junction left unmatched.

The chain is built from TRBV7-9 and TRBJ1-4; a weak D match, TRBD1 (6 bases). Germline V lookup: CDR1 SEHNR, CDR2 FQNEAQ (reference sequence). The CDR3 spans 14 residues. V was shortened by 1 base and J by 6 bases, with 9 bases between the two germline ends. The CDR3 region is CASSLGQAYEKLFF. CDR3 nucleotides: TGTGCCAGCAGCTTAGGACAGGCCTATGAAAAACTGTTTTTT.

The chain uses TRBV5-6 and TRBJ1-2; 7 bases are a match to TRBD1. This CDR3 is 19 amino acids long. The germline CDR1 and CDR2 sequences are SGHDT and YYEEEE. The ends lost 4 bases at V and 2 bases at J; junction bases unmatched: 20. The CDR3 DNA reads TGTGCCAGCAGCGGATTAGGGCAGACAAGGACAGGCCAGAACTATGGCTACACCTTC. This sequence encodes CASSGLGQTRTGQNYGYTF.

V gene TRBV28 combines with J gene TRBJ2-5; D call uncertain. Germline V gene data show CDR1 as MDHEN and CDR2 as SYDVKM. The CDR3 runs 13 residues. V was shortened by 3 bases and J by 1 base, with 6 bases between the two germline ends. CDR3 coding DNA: TGTGCCAGCAGTTTGAGACTCCAAGAGACCCAGTACTTC. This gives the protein CASSLRLQETQYF.

The CDR3 DNA is TGTGCCAGTAGTATAATATCGGGGGACGAGCAGTACTTC. Translating it yields CASSIISGDEQYF. This chain links TRBV19 with TRBJ2-7; D perhaps matches TRBD2 (6 bases). Trimming removed 2 bases at V and 5 bases at J, with 10 bases between. The germline V gene has CDR1 LNHDA and CDR2 SQIVND (reference sequence). This CDR3 has 13 residues.

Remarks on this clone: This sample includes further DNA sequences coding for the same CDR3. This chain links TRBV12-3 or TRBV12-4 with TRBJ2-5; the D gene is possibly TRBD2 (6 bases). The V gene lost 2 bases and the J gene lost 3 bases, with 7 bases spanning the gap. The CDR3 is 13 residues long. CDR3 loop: CASSLSGEETQYF. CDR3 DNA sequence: TGTGCCAGCAGTTTATCGGGGGAAGAGACCCAGTACTTC.

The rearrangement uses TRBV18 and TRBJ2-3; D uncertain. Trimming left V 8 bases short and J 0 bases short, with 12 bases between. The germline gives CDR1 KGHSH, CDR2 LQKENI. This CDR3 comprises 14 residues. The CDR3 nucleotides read TGTGCCAGCCGGCTAGAAGCCAGCACAGATACGCAGTATTTT. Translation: CASRLEASTDTQYF. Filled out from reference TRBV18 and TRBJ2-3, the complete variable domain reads NAGVMQNPRHLVRRRGQEARLRCSPMKGHSHVYWYRQLPEEGLKFMVYLQKENIIDESGMPKERFSAEFPKEGPSILRIQQVVRGDSAAYFCASRLEASTDTQYFGPGTRLTVL.

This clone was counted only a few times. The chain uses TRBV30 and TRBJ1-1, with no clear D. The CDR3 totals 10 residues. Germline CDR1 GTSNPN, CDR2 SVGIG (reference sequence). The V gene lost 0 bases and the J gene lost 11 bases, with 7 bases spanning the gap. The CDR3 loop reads CAWSVVEAFF. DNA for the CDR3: TGTGCCTGGAGTGTAGTGGAGGCTTTCTTT.

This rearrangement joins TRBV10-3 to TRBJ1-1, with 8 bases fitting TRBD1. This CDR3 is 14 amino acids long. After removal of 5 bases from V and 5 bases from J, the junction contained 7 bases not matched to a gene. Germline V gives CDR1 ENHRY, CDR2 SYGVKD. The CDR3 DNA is TGTGCCATCAGTTTGACAGGGGAAAGGACTGAAGCTTTCTTT. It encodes CAISLTGERTEAFF.